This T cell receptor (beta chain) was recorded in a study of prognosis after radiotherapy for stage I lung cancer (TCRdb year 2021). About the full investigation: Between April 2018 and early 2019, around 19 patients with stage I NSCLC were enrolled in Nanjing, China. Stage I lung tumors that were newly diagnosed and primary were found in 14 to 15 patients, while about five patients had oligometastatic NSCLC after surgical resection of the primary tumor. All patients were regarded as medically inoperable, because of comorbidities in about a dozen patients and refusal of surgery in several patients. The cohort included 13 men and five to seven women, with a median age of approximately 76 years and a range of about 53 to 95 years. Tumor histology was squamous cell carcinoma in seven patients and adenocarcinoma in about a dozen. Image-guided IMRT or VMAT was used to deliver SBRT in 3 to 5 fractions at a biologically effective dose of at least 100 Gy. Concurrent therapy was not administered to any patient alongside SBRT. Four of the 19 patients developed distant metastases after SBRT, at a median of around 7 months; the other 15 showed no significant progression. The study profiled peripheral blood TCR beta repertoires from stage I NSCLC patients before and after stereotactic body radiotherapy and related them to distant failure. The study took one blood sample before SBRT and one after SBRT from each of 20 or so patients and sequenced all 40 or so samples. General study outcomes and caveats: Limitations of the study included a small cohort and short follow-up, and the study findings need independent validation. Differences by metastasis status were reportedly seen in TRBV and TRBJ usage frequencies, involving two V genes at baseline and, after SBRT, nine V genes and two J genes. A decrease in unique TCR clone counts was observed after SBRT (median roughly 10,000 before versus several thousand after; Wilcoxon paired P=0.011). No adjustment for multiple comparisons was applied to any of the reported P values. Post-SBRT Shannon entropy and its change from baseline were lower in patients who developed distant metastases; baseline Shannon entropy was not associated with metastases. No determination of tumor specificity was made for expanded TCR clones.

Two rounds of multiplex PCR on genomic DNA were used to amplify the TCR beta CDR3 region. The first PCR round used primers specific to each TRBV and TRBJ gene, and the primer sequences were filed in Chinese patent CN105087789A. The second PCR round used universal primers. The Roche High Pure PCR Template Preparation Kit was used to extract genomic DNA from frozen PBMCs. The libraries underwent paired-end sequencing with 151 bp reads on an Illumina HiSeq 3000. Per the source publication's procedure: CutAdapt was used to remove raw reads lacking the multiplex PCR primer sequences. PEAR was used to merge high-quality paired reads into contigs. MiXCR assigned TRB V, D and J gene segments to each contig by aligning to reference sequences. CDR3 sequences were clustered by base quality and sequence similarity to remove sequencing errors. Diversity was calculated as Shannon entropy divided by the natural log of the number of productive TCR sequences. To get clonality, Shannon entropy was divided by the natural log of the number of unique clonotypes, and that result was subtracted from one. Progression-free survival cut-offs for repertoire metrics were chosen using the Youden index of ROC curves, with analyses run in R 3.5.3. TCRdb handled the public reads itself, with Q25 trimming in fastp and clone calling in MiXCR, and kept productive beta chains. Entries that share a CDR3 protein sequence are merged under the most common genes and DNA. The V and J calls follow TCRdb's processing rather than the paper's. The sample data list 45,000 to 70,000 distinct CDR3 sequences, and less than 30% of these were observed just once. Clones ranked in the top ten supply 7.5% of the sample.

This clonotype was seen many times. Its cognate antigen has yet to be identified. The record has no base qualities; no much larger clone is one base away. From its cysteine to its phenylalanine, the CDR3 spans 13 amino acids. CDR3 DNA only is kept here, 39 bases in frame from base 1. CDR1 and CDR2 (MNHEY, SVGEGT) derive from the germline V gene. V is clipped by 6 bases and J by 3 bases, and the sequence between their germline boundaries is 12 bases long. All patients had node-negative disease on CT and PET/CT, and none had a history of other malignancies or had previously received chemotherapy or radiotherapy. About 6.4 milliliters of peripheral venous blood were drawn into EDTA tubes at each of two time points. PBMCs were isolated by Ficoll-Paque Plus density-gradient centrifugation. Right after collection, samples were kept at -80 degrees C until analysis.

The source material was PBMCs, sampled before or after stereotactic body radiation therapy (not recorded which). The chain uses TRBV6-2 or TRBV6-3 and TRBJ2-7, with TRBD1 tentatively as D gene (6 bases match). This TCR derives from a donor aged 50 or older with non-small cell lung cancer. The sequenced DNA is TGTGCCAGCAGAGTAGGGACAAACTACGAGCAGTACTTC. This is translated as CASRVGTNYEQYF.